Presented here are 14 T cell receptor beta chains from one specimen sequenced in a study of Graves' ophthalmopathy and Graves' hyperthyroidism. Researchers took RNA transcripts and amplified TCR beta CDR3 regions from them. Second-round multiplex PCR followed a first-round RT-PCR using HTBI primers. TCRdb called the multiplex PCR reads again in MiXCR, with one record for every CDR3 protein. The sample gives about 1.1 million distinct CDR3 sequences, about 38% of which show up once; 11% is in the top ten. Sequences were obtained from peripheral blood or thyroid tissue (not recorded which). The receptors originated from an adult man with Graves' hyperthyroidism.

To note about this clonotype: This may come from a read error, since a much larger clone is one base off. The rearrangement uses TRBV20-1 and TRBJ2-7; a possible D gene is TRBD2 (6 bases). The CDR3 is 13 residues long. Germline values: CDR1 DFQATT, CDR2 SNEGSKA (reference sequence). The CDR3 DNA is TGCAGTGCTAGTACAATGACTAGTGACGAGCAGTGCTTC. Translated, it gives CSASTMTSDEQCF.

CDR3 region: CASSPRLQLIGYEQYF. The CDR3 DNA reads as TGTGCCAGCAGTCCAAGGCTACAGCTAATCGGCTACGAGCAGTACTTC. This rearrangement joins TRBV28 to TRBJ2-7; D unclear. The V end was cut by 5 bases, the J end by 3 bases, with 20 bases between. CDR3 length: 16 residues. Germline V lookup: CDR1 MDHEN, CDR2 SYDVKM. Supplemented by reference TRBV28 and TRBJ2-7, the full variable domain reads DVKVTQSSRYLVKRTGEKVFLECVQDMDHENMFWYRQDPGLGLRLIYFSYDVKMKEKGDIPEGYSVSREKKERFSLILESASTNQTSMYLCASSPRLQLIGYEQYFGPGTRLTVT.

In its sample, this clonotype was seen a few times. J is TRBJ2-5 and V is TRBV5-1; the D is unclear. Germline assignment: CDR1 SGHRS and CDR2 YFSETQ. The CDR3 spans 17 residues. V lost 1 base, J lost 0 bases, and 16 bases lay in between. CDR3 loop: CASSLSNPGPYQETQYF. The CDR3 DNA follows: TGCGCCAGCAGCTTGTCAAACCCCGGGCCTTACCAAGAGACCCAGTACTTC.

This clonotype was observed many times. The chain has TRBV29-1 and TRBJ1-4, with TRBD1 matching 9 bases. CDR1 and CDR2 (germline): SQVTM, ANQGSEA. CDR3 length: 14 amino acids. Trimming removed 7 bases from V and 5 bases from J; junction bases left unmatched: 8. CDR3 coding DNA: TGCAGCGCATATAGCGGGACAGGGAATGAAAAACTGTTTTTT. It yields the protein CSAYSGTGNEKLFF.

This clonotype has at least ten counts. J is TRBJ1-2 and V is TRBV6-5, with 7 bases aligning to TRBD1. The CDR3 has 16 amino acids. Germline V lookup: CDR1 MNHEY, CDR2 SVGAGI. Trimming took 0 bases from V and 1 from J; bases not matched to a gene: 5. In DNA form, the CDR3 reads TGTGCCAGCAGTTACTCGTCACAGGGGATTAACTATGGCTACACCTTC. Protein: CASSYSSQGINYGYTF.

This clonotype was recorded many times. The chain recombines TRBV20-1 with TRBJ1-5; possible D gene TRBD1, 5 bases. This CDR3 comprises 15 residues. The V end was cut by 0 bases, the J end by 0 bases, with 9 bases between. Germline assignment: CDR1 DFQATT and CDR2 SNEGSKA (reference sequence). CDR3: CSARDRGISNQPQHF. Written as DNA, the CDR3 is TGCAGTGCTAGAGATCGGGGCATTAGCAATCAGCCCCAGCATTTT.

The sample holds a few counts of this clonotype. J is TRBJ2-1 and V is TRBV25-1; D possibly uses TRBD1 or TRBD2 (6 bases each). The CDR3 has 16 residues. CDR1 and CDR2 from the germline V gene are MGHDK and SYGVNS. The V and J ends lost 6 bases and 1 base respectively, with 16 bases between them. CDR3 DNA: TGTGCCAGCAGGCAAACAGGGACTCGGTCCTACAATGAGCAGTTCTTC. Translating gives CASRQTGTRSYNEQFF.

This clonotype was observed a handful of times. The rearrangement joins TRBV19 to TRBJ2-5; the match to TRBD2 covers 7 bases. In germline, CDR1 is LNHDA, CDR2 SQIVND (reference sequence). CDR3 size: 18 residues. V was clipped by 9 bases and J by 2 bases; unmatched bases: 21. CDR3 coding DNA: TGTGCCAGCAGTGACCCTAGCGGAGATAGATATTTTCAAGAGACCCAGTACTTC. Translated: CASSDPSGDRYFQETQYF.

Here the CDR3 DNA reads TGCGCCAGCAGCTTGGTGGGGGGAAGGTCGAAGACTGAAGCTTTCTTT. Translating gives CASSLVGGRSKTEAFF. The chain links TRBV5-1 to TRBJ1-1; D possibly corresponds to TRBD1 (5 bases). V lost 0 bases to trimming and J lost 5 bases, with 17 bases between them. The CDR3 is made up of 16 amino acids. Germline CDR1 reads SGHRS; CDR2 reads YFSETQ.

Comment on this clonotype: The junction and the germline gene differ at one end; a read error may be behind it. The rearrangement joins TRBV9 to TRBJ2-5; TRBD1 or TRBD2 may be the D gene (6 bases each). The DNA end favors TRBJ2-1, so the J call may be wrong. This CDR3 has 16 amino acids. In germline, CDR1 is SGDLS, CDR2 YYNGEE. CDR3 DNA: TGCGCCAGCAGCGTAGGGGGGCGGGAAGGCCAAGAGACCCAGTTCTTC. Translated: CASSVGGREGQETQFF.

This clonotype was recorded at least ten times. The chain uses TRBV7-3 and TRBJ1-3; D gene ambiguous. The ends were cut back, 2 bases at V and 7 bases at J, with 15 bases in the middle. The germline V gene has CDR1 SGHTA and CDR2 FQGTGA. The CDR3 covers 15 residues. The CDR3 DNA sequence: TGTGCCAGCAGCTTATCGGGTGAACCTCGGAACACCATATATTTT. This gives the protein CASSLSGEPRNTIYF.

In this sample, this clonotype turned up many times. This chain joins TRBV14 and TRBJ2-6; maybe TRBD1 (6 bases). Germline-derived CDR1 and CDR2 are SGHDN and FVKESK. Trimming pared 5 bases from V and 0 bases from J, leaving 14 bases between. This CDR3 is 17 amino acids long. The CDR3 DNA reads TGTGCCAGCAGCGGGAGACAGGAACTCTCTGGGGCCAACGTCCTGACTTTC. It encodes CASSGRQELSGANVLTF.

The chain employs TRBV10-3 and TRBJ2-3; 9 nucleotides match TRBD2. Per germline, CDR1 ENHRY and CDR2 SYGVKD. The J segment lost 4 bases and the V segment lost 11 bases, leaving 10 bases of the junction unmatched. This CDR3 is 14 amino acids long. In DNA, the CDR3 is TGTGCCGGCCGCGGCGGGGGGGCCTCAGATACGCAGTATTTT. Residues: CAGRGGGASDTQYF.

V and J are TRBV15 and TRBJ1-1; 9 positions match TRBD1. This CDR3 region has 15 residues. Unmatched junction bases numbered 5, after V lost 5 bases and J lost 1 base. Per the germline V gene, CDR1 is LNHNV and CDR2 is YYDKDF (reference sequence). The chain's CDR3 is CATSPRTGENTEAFF. The CDR3 DNA is TGTGCCACCAGCCCACGGACAGGGGAGAACACTGAAGCTTTCTTT.